This T cell receptor beta chain was found in a study of chemoradiotherapy in HPV16-positive cancers. Study-level background: Candidate HPV-specific clones and shared TCR motifs came from a couple of HPV16-positive patients.

The study, taken as a whole, reports: Better recurrence-free survival went with HPV-responsive T-cell expansion in HPV16-positive patients.

As for this clone: Its target is unknown.

Sequencing used immunoSEQ multiplex PCR; TCRdb keeps in-frame clones, though not all of them. The sample holds about 7,400 clones; less than 85% are singletons and the top ten take approximately 16%. This receptor was obtained from a human donor with HPV-associated anogenital cancer. Here the sequenced sample was tumor tissue, taken from a patient who underwent chemoradiotherapy.

CDR3 in DNA: TGTGCCAGCAGCTTGTCTAGCACAGATACGCAGTATTTT. This gives the protein CASSLSSTDTQYF. The chain uses TRBV5-4 and TRBJ2-3; D gene uncertain. Germline loops: CDR1 SGHNT, CDR2 YYREEE (reference sequence). V gave up 1 base and J gave up 0 bases, with 3 bases separating them. The CDR3 length is 13 residues.